This TCR beta chain was sequenced during a study of OX40 agonist ivuxolimab in advanced cancers. At the level of the study: Under the entry rules, prior anti-PD-1, anti-PD-L1 or anti-CTLA-4 therapy was allowed, and around 40% had some.

For this clone: The target antigen is unknown.

General study results and limits: Fewer expanded clones were found on average in CD4+ than in CD8+ T cells. Clonal expansion from baseline to week 6 occurred in both CD4+ and CD8+ T cells. Certain nonresponders likewise exhibited a low normalized T-cell clonal expansion.

V was clipped by 0 bases and J by 2 bases, with 7 bases between them. Germline CDR1 and CDR2: SGHAT and FQNNGV. This CDR3 spans 14 amino acids. Repertoires were generated with immunoSEQ multiplex PCR, while TCRdb's copy carries only in-frame clones and drops some. The data show about 12,000 clones, more than 80% seen once. The source is an adult with an advanced solid tumor such as melanoma, head and neck, liver or kidney cancer. The rearrangement uses TRBV11-2 and TRBJ1-1; D not resolved. Sequenced material: CD4+ or CD8+ T cells sorted from blood, taken in a trial of the OX40 agonist ivuxolimab. Here the CDR3 reads CASSLEPRNTEAFF. DNA for the CDR3: TGTGCCAGCAGCTTAGAACCCCGAAACACTGAAGCTTTCTTT.